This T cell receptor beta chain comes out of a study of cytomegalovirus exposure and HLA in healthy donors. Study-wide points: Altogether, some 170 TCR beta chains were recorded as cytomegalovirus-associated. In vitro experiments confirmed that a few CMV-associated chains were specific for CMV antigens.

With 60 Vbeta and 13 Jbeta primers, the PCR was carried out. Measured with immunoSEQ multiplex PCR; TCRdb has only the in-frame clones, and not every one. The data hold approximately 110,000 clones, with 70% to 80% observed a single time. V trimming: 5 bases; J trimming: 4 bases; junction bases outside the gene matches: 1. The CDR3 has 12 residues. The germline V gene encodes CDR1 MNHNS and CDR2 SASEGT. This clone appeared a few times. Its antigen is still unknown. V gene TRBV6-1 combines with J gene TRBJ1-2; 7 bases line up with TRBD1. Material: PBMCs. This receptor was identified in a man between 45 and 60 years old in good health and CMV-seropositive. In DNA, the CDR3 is TGTGCCAGCAGTCGGGACAGCTATGGCTACACCTTC. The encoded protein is CASSRDSYGYTF.